This note documents a single TCR beta chain sequence. Its antigen is unidentified. This may arise from a read error, as a much more abundant clone is one base away. Other DNA sequences in this sample translate to the same CDR3. The CDR3 is made up of 15 amino acids. The germline gives CDR1 LGHNA, CDR2 YNFKEQ. Trimming removed 5 bases from V and 0 bases from J; junction bases left unmatched: 6. Investigators reverse transcribed all isolated RNA, so they sequenced expressed TCRB transcripts. Clones were read by immunoSEQ multiplex PCR, and TCRdb kept only the in-frame ones, dropping some. The data contain some 160,000 clones, 8% to 9.5% of them seen just once; the ten biggest clones take up approximately 0.54%. The data stem from a study of beta chain features in type 1 diabetes. On the study more broadly: Regarding age, gender and cell yields, patients proved similar to healthy donors.

General study findings and limits: Patients with Type 1 diabetes showed moderately but significantly shorter TCRB CDR3s in all four CD4+ subsets. Patients' naive, central memory and Treg TCRB repertoires seemed closer to one another than those of healthy donors. The question of HLA type influencing TCRB rearrangement was one that remained unresolved here. Among type 1 diabetes patients, VDJ junctions had fewer insertions and more deletions.

The specimen sequenced was central memory CD4+ T cells from blood. The receptor was derived from a woman under 30 with type 1 diabetes. The chain joins TRBV4-2 to TRBJ1-1; 7 bases agree with TRBD1. The CDR3 region is CASSLEGQLNTEAFF. CDR3 nucleotide sequence: TGTGCCAGCAGCTTGGAGGGACAGCTGAACACTGAAGCTTTCTTT.